These 32 T cell receptor beta chains share one sample of origin, sequenced in a study of T cell repertoires in cytomegalovirus infection. TCRdb fed the reads into MiXCR, producing one record per CDR3 protein. The sample contains about 740,000 distinct CDR3 sequences, 35% of which appear only once. The sample comprised PBMCs. The receptors stem from a human donor in good health (CMV status not recorded). Some clones in this sample may be carry-over from other donors' samples.

This clonotype was observed at least ten times. The chain employs TRBV12-3 or TRBV12-4 and TRBJ2-1; no clear D. The CDR3 is 14 residues long. V lost 3 bases and J lost 4, with 10 bases in between. The CDR3 DNA sequence: TGTGCCAGCAGTTTCACCGCGAGGTACAATGAGCAGTTCTTC. Its protein is CASSFTARYNEQFF.

The chain is built from TRBV24-1 and TRBJ2-7; possible D gene TRBD1, 5 bases. CDR3 length: 12 amino acids. From germline, CDR1 is KGHDR and CDR2 SFDVKD. Between the trimmed V and J ends, which lost 2 bases and 9 bases, there was a span of 10 bases. CDR3 nucleotides: TGTGCCACCAGTGATTCCTCGACAGCGCAGTACTTC. It specifies CATSDSSTAQYF.

This sequence joins TRBV7-6 and TRBJ2-1, with 14 nucleotides matching TRBD2. Germline V gene sequence: CDR1 SGHVS, CDR2 FNYEAQ. The V gene end was trimmed by 0 bases and the J gene end by 4 bases; junction bases not matched to a gene: 17. The CDR3 runs 22 residues. The CDR3 loop is CASSLAGPGGTSGRNQYNEQFF. The DNA of the CDR3 is TGTGCCAGCAGCTTAGCGGGGCCGGGGGGGACTAGCGGGAGAAACCAATACAATGAGCAGTTCTTC. Variable domain in full (rest from reference TRBV7-6 and TRBJ2-1): GAGVSQSPRYKVTKRGQDVALRCDPISGHVSLYWYRQALGQGPEFLTYFNYEAQQDKSGLPNDRFSAERPEGSISTLTIQRTEQRDSAMYRCASSLAGPGGTSGRNQYNEQFFGPGTRLTVL.

This clonotype was recorded a few times. The gene calls are TRBV28 and TRBJ2-2, with 7 nucleotides matching TRBD1. The CDR3 is 16 residues long. V lost 5 bases and J lost 3; bases outside the gene matches: 9. Germline lookup yields CDR1 MDHEN and CDR2 SYDVKM. The CDR3 loop reads CASSRNRGVDTGELFF. CDR3 nucleotide sequence: TGTGCCAGCAGTAGAAACAGGGGTGTCGACACCGGGGAGCTGTTTTTT.

This clonotype was seen a handful of times. The rearrangement uses TRBV20-1 and TRBJ1-6; D may be TRBD1 (5 bases). V was pared by 5 bases and J by 6 bases, with 11 bases between. Germline CDR1 reads DFQATT; CDR2 reads SNEGSKA (reference sequence). The CDR3 length is 13 residues. The CDR3 region is CSAESGINSPLHF. The CDR3 bases are TGCAGTGCTGAGTCAGGGATTAATTCACCCCTCCACTTT.

This sequence joins TRBV6-1 and TRBJ2-6; D not resolved. The CDR3 covers 14 residues. In germline, CDR1 is MNHNS, CDR2 SASEGT. V lost 6 bases and J lost 4, with 10 bases in between. The DNA of the CDR3 is TGTGCCAGCAGAGCGCTGGGGGGGGCCAACGTCCTGACTTTC. Protein product: CASRALGGANVLTF.

On this clonotype: A read error may produce the germline difference seen at one junction end. V and J are TRBV6-6 and TRBJ2-1, with a tentative D call TRBD1 (5 bases). Germline V lookup: CDR1 MNHNY, CDR2 SVGAGI (reference sequence). The CDR3 length is 18 residues. The CDR3 reads CAISFSIGVATAYNEQFF. The CDR3 bases are TGTGCCATCAGTTTTTCAATAGGGGTAGCCACCGCTTACAATGAGCAGTTCTTC.

This chain joins TRBV29-1 and TRBJ1-2; D is unclear. V lost 3 bases and J lost 3, with 14 bases in between. Per germline, CDR1 SQVTM and CDR2 ANQGSEA. The length of the CDR3 is 14 residues. In DNA form, the CDR3 reads TGCAGCGTTGAGTACGGCTGGCGCGACTATGGCTACACCTTC. Its translation: CSVEYGWRDYGYTF.

The rearrangement uses TRBV6-4 and TRBJ1-5; D is undetermined. The V end was cut by 4 bases, the J end by 1 base, with 20 bases between. The CDR3 sequence is 18 residues long. CDR1 and CDR2 (germline): MRHNA, SNTAGT. The CDR3, as DNA: TGTGCCAGCAGTGCTGCGGAGCAAACCTTCAACAGCAATCAGCCCCAGCATTTT. Encoded protein: CASSAAEQTFNSNQPQHF.

The chain joins TRBV6-6 to TRBJ1-2; weak D call: TRBD1 (5 bases). The germline CDR1 and CDR2 sequences are MNHNY and SVGAGI (reference sequence). The CDR3 is 12 amino acids. V shed 11 bases and J shed 10 bases, with 20 bases lying between them. Here the CDR3 reads CAPDYRTEDYTF. The CDR3 region has the DNA TGTGCCCCCGACTACAGGACGGAGGACTACACCTTC.

This clonotype was counted only a few times. The chain uses TRBV7-3 and TRBJ2-2; TRBD1 matches 12 bases. CDR1 is SGHTA and CDR2 is FQGTGA in the germline V gene. V was pared by 4 bases and J by 5 bases, with 2 bases of the junction left unmatched. The CDR3 covers 15 residues. CDR3 residues: CASSSGQGATGELFF. Written as DNA, the CDR3 is TGTGCCAGCAGCTCGGGACAGGGGGCAACCGGGGAGCTGTTTTTT.

This clonotype was picked up a small number of times. The chain recombines TRBV12-3 or TRBV12-4 with TRBJ2-1; 14 bases are a match to TRBD2. CDR3 size: 15 residues. Losses at the gene ends were 3 bases for V and 15 bases for J; bases not matched to a gene: 10. This CDR3 reads CASSFGTSGSIVGFF. The CDR3 DNA reads as TGTGCCAGCAGTTTTGGGACTAGCGGGAGTATAGTTGGGTTCTTC.

This clonotype was found many times. The J gene is TRBJ2-3, the V gene TRBV7-2, with D hard to call. CDR3 size: 15 residues. Trimming removed 0 bases at V and 3 bases at J, with 10 bases between. Germline CDR1 and CDR2: SGHTA and FQGNSA. This CDR3 reads CASSLASEGTDTQYF. For the CDR3, the DNA is TGTGCCAGCAGCTTAGCGTCGGAAGGGACAGATACGCAGTATTTT.

The chain links TRBV5-1 to TRBJ2-3; weak D call: TRBD2 (7 bases). This CDR3 is 16 amino acids long. The V end lost 0 bases, the J end lost 2 bases, and 13 bases lay between the germline ends. Germline lookup yields CDR1 SGHRS and CDR2 YFSETQ. The CDR3 DNA sequence: TGCGCCAGCAGCTTGGTGCCGCGGGGGCTCACAGATACGCAGTATTTT. It encodes CASSLVPRGLTDTQYF. Supplemented by reference TRBV5-1 and TRBJ2-3, the full variable domain reads KAGVTQTPRYLIKTRGQQVTLSCSPISGHRSVSWYQQTPGQGLQFLFEYFSETQRNKGNFPGRFSGRQFSNSRSEMNVSTLELGDSALYLCASSLVPRGLTDTQYFGPGTRLTVL.

This clonotype was picked up many times. This chain links TRBV7-2 with TRBJ2-7; possible D gene TRBD2, 5 bases. V lost 6 bases to trimming and J lost 3 bases, with 12 bases between them. CDR3 size: 13 residues. CDR1 and CDR2 from the germline V gene are SGHTA and FQGNSA. CDR3 nucleotide sequence: TGTGCCAGCAGGAGGGAGACGGGCTACGAGCAGTACTTC. Its translation: CASRRETGYEQYF.

This clonotype was counted at least ten times. J is TRBJ1-2 and V is TRBV7-2; no definite D call. Germline CDR1 is SGHTA and CDR2 is FQGNSA. The CDR3 runs 16 residues. Trimming removed 2 bases at V and 0 bases at J, with 13 bases between. The CDR3 coding sequence is TGTGCCAGCAGCTTATTTCGAGGCCGATCTAACTATGGCTACACCTTC. Protein product: CASSLFRGRSNYGYTF.

A remark on this clonotype: A much larger clone differs by one base, so this may be a read error. This sequence joins TRBV7-2 and TRBJ1-1; the D gene is possibly TRBD1 (5 bases). The CDR3 sequence is 13 residues long. Germline CDR1 is SGHTA and CDR2 is FQGNSA. This CDR3 reads CASSLQGYTESFF. The CDR3 nucleotides are TGTGCCAGCAGCTTACAGGGTTACACTGAATCTTTCTTT.

V is TRBV2 and J is TRBJ2-5, with 10 bases that match TRBD1. Germline V gene sequence: CDR1 SNHLY, CDR2 FYNNEI. The CDR3 is 15 residues long. V trimming: 6 bases; J trimming: 5 bases; junction bases outside the gene matches: 9. CDR3 sequence reads: CASRLRQGARETQYF. The CDR3 DNA reads TGTGCCAGCAGGCTACGACAGGGGGCTAGGGAGACCCAGTACTTC.

This clonotype has ten or more counts. The chain couples TRBV25-1 to TRBJ1-2; a weak D match, TRBD1 (5 bases). Per germline, CDR1 MGHDK and CDR2 SYGVNS. The V end was cut by 8 bases, the J end by 2 bases, with 18 bases between. This CDR3 region has 15 residues. The chain's CDR3 is CASLADQGTNYGYTF. The CDR3 DNA reads TGTGCCAGCCTCGCTGACCAGGGTACCAACTATGGCTACACCTTC.

The genes are TRBV27 and TRBJ2-7, with unresolved D. CDR3 length equals 14 residues. V lost 1 base, J lost 3 bases, and 10 bases lay in between. Germline-derived CDR1 and CDR2 are MNHEY and SMNVEV (reference sequence). This chain's CDR3 is CASSLWFRNYEQYF. The CDR3 DNA is TGTGCCAGCAGTTTATGGTTTAGGAACTACGAGCAGTACTTC.

This clonotype was observed at least ten times. The chain joins TRBV9 to TRBJ1-2; no clear D gene. The CDR3 consists of 13 residues. Between the trimmed V and J ends, which lost 2 bases and 2 bases, there was a span of 7 bases. CDR1 and CDR2 from the germline V gene are SGDLS and YYNGEE. The CDR3 sequence: CASSVDTNYGYTF. CDR3 nucleotide sequence: TGTGCCAGCAGCGTCGACACAAACTATGGCTACACCTTC.

The chain uses TRBV13 and TRBJ2-1, with 11 bases that match TRBD2. This CDR3 is 16 amino acids long. Germline loops: CDR1 PRHDT, CDR2 FYEKMQ (reference sequence). J gave up 7 bases and V 2 bases, and 7 bases lay outside the gene matches. This chain's CDR3 is CASSLFSGGVRNEQFF. The CDR3 DNA reads TGTGCCAGCAGCTTATTTAGCGGGGGGGTCAGGAATGAGCAGTTCTTC.

The J gene is TRBJ1-1, the V gene TRBV7-9, with 8 nucleotides matching TRBD1. The CDR3 runs 16 residues. The junction had 7 bases not matched to a gene; V was cut back by 3 bases and J by 1 base. Germline V CDR1 and CDR2: SEHNR, FQNEAQ (reference sequence). CDR3 amino acids: CASSFLTGVGNTEAFF. The CDR3, as DNA: TGTGCCAGCAGCTTTCTGACAGGGGTGGGGAACACTGAAGCTTTCTTT. The full variable domain, completed using reference TRBV7-9 and TRBJ1-1, is DTGVSQNPRHKITKRGQNVTFRCDPISEHNRLYWYRQTLGQGPEFLTYFQNEAQLEKSRLLSDRFSAERPKGSFSTLEIQRTEQGDSAMYLCASSFLTGVGNTEAFFGQGTRLTVV.

In this sample, this clonotype turned up a few times. The chain links TRBV7-2 to TRBJ2-7; perhaps D is TRBD1 or TRBD2 (5 bases each). This CDR3 has 16 amino acids. The V gene lost 4 bases and the J gene lost 4 bases, with 20 bases spanning the gap. Per the germline V gene, CDR1 is SGHTA and CDR2 is FQGNSA. In DNA, the CDR3 is TGTGCCAGCAGCTCCGAGGGACCGGTCCTCGGTTACGAGCAGTACTTC. Amino acid sequence: CASSSEGPVLGYEQYF. Variable domain in full (rest from reference TRBV7-2 and TRBJ2-7): GAGVSQSPSNKVTEKGKDVELRCDPISGHTALYWYRQSLGQGLEFLIYFQGNSAPDKSGLPSDRFSAERTGGSVSTLTIQRTQQEDSAVYLCASSSEGPVLGYEQYFGPGTRLTVT.

V gene TRBV28 combines with J gene TRBJ2-5, with TRBD1 identical over 7 bases. Trimming removed 7 bases from V and 2 bases from J; junction bases left unmatched: 10. Germline CDR1 MDHEN, CDR2 SYDVKM. The CDR3 is 15 residues long. The CDR3 spells CASNSHGDSQETQYF. The CDR3 DNA reads as TGTGCCAGCAACTCACATGGGGACAGTCAAGAGACCCAGTACTTC.

The table lists this clonotype with many counts. The V gene is TRBV6-6, the J gene TRBJ1-1; D unresolved. CDR3 size: 14 residues. Germline V gives CDR1 MNHNY, CDR2 SVGAGI (reference sequence). The V end was cut by 2 bases, the J end by 1 base, with 8 bases between. The DNA of the CDR3 is TGTGCCAGCAGTTACGCAGCGACGAACACTGAAGCTTTCTTT. It yields the protein CASSYAATNTEAFF.

This clonotype turned up a few times. The genes are TRBV12-3 or TRBV12-4 and TRBJ1-5; a weak D match, TRBD1 (5 bases). This CDR3 has 14 residues. The ends were cut back, 5 bases at V and 6 bases at J, with 14 bases in the middle. Written as DNA, the CDR3 is TGTGCCAGCAGTAGAAATCCAGGGCCTCAGCCCCAGCATTTT. Amino acids: CASSRNPGPQPQHF.

As to this clonotype: An end of the junction does not agree with germline; a read error may underlie this. J is TRBJ2-1 and V is TRBV7-2; maybe TRBD2 (6 bases). Germline lookup yields CDR1 SGHTA and CDR2 FQGNSA. The CDR3 length is 14 residues. The CDR3 DNA reads TGTGCCAGCCGCTTGCCAGCGGGCACGGGTGAGCAGTTCTTC. Translation gives CASRLPAGTGEQFF.

The rearrangement joins TRBV7-6 to TRBJ2-7; D call uncertain. Trimming removed 0 bases at V and 6 bases at J, with 12 bases between. The CDR3 is 14 amino acids. Germline V gives CDR1 SGHVS, CDR2 FNYEAQ. In nucleotides, the CDR3 is TGTGCCAGCAGCTTAGCAGAACGGATGGGCGAGCAGTACTTC. As protein: CASSLAERMGEQYF.

This clonotype was picked up many times. The chain recombines TRBV7-2 with TRBJ2-1, with D possibly matching TRBD2 (6 bases). Germline CDR1 and CDR2: SGHTA and FQGNSA. With 5 bases removed from V and 7 bases from J, the gap between germline ends came to 9 bases. There are 12 residues in the CDR3. The CDR3 DNA is TGTGCCAGCAGCACGACTAGGAATGAGCAGTTCTTC. Its translation: CASSTTRNEQFF.

The chain carries TRBV15 and TRBJ2-1, with TRBD2 identical over 11 bases. The CDR3 loop spans 15 amino acids. Germline CDR1 reads LNHNV; CDR2 reads YYDKDF (reference sequence). V shed 1 base and J 5 bases; nucleotides not matched to a gene: 1. For the CDR3, the DNA is TGTGCCACCAGCAGAGGGGGACTAGCGGACAATGAGCAGTTCTTC. Translating gives CATSRGGLADNEQFF.

CDR3 nucleotides: TGTGCCAGCAGGCGGACTAGCGGGGGGGCGGGGGAGACCCAGTACTTC. It codes for CASRRTSGGAGETQYF. The chain couples TRBV28 to TRBJ2-5; 15 bases match TRBD2. Germline values: CDR1 MDHEN, CDR2 SYDVKM. After removal of 6 bases from V and 5 bases from J, the junction contained 7 bases not matched to a gene. The CDR3 loop spans 16 amino acids.